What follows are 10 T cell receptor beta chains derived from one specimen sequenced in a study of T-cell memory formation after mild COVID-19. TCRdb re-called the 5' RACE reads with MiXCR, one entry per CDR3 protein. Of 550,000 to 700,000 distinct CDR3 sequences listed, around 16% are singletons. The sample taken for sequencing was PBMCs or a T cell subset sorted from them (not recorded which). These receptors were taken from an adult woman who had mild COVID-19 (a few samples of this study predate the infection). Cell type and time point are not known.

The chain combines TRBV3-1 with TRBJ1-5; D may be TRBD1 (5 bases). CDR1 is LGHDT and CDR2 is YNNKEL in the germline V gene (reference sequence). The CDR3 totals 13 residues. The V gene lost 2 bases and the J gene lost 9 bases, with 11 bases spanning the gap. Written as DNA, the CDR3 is TGTGCCAGCAGCCAAAATCCAGGGTTGCCCCAGCATTTT. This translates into CASSQNPGLPQHF.

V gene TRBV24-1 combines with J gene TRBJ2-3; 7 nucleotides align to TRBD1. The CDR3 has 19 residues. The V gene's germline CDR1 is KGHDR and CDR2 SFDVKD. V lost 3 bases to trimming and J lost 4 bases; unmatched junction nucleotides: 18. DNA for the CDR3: TGTGCCACCAGTGATCGAAAGCGGACAGGCCATTCAGGGGCAGATACGCAGTATTTT. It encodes CATSDRKRTGHSGADTQYF.

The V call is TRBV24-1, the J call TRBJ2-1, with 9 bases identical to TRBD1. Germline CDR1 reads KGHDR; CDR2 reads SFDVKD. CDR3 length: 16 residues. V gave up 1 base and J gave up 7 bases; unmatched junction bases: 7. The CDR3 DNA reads TGTGCCACCAGTGATTTAGGGGACAGGGTCATAAATGAGCAGTTCTTC. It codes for CATSDLGDRVINEQFF.

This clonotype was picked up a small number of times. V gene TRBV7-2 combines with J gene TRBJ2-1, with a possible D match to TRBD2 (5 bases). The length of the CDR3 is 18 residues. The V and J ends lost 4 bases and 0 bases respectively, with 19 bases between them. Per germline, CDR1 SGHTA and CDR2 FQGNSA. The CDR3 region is CASSSSFWWEPSYNEQFF. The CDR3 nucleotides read TGTGCCAGCAGCTCCAGCTTTTGGTGGGAGCCCTCCTACAATGAGCAGTTCTTC.

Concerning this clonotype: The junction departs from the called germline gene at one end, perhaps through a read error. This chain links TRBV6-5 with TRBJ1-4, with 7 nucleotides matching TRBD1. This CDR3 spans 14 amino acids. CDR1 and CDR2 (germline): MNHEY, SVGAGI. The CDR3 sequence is CSSSSGQPNEKLFF. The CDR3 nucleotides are TGTTCCAGCAGTTCGGGACAGCCTAATGAAAAACTGTTTTTT.

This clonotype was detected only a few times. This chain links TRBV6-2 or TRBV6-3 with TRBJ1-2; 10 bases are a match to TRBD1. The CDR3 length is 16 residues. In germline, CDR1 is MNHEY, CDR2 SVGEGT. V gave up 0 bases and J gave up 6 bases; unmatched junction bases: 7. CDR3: CASSYSIAGTGDGYTF. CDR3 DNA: TGTGCCAGCAGTTACTCGATTGCCGGGACAGGGGATGGCTACACCTTC.

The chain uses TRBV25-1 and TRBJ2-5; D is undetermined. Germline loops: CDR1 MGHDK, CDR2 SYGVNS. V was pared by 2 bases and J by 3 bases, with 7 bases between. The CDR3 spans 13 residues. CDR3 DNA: TGTGCCAGCAGTGAACGCCAAGAAGAGACCCAGTACTTC. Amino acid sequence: CASSERQEETQYF.

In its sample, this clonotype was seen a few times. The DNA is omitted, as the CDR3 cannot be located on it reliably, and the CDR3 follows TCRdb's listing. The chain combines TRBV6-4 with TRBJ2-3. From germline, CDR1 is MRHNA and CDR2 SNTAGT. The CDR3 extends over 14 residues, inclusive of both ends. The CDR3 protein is CASSSSSLTDTQYF.

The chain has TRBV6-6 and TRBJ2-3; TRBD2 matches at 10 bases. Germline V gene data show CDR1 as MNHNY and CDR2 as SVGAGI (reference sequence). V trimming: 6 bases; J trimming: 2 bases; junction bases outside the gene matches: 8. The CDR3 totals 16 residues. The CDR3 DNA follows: TGTGCCAGCAGCTCACATAGCGGGGGGTTCACAGATACGCAGTATTTT. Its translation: CASSSHSGGFTDTQYF.

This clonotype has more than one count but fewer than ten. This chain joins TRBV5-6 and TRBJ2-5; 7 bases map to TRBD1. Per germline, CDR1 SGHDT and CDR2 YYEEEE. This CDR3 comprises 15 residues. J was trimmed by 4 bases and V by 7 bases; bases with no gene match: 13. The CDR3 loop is CASGMHLGGLETQYF. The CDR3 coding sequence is TGTGCCAGCGGCATGCACTTAGGGGGCTTAGAGACCCAGTACTTC.